These 28 T cell receptor beta chains were sequenced from one sample in a study of identifying expanded T cells in peripheral blood. TCRdb's table, derived via immunoSEQ multiplex PCR, lists solely in-frame clones and lacks some. The repertoire has 80,000 to 90,000 clones, around 85% of them found once; the top ten carry around 5.6%. Source material: blood. The source is a person aged 18 to 75 in good health.

This rearrangement joins TRBV29-1 to TRBJ2-3, with unresolved D. The CDR3 totals 11 residues. V gave up 5 bases and J gave up 4 bases, with 7 bases separating them. CDR1 is SQVTM, CDR2 ANQGSEA, per germline. The CDR3 spells CSVFRSDTQYF. The CDR3 nucleotides are TGCAGCGTTTTTAGGTCAGATACGCAGTATTTT.

The chain employs TRBV5-8 and TRBJ2-3; 7 bases line up with TRBD1. The ends lost 0 bases at V and 10 bases at J; junction bases unmatched: 8. The CDR3 totals 14 residues. Germline CDR1 and CDR2: SGHTS and YDEGEE. CDR3 sequence reads: CASSLAQVTGAQYF. In DNA form, the CDR3 reads TGTGCCAGCAGCTTGGCCCAGGTAACAGGGGCGCAGTATTTT.

This sequence joins TRBV6-5 and TRBJ2-1; D is unresolved. The CDR3 is 15 residues long. Per the germline V gene, CDR1 is MNHEY and CDR2 is SVGAGI. V dropped 6 bases and J dropped 3 bases, with 15 bases sitting between them. The CDR3 DNA reads TGTGCCAGCAGCCGCGACCAGGACGACTACAATGAGCAGTTCTTC. Its protein is CASSRDQDDYNEQFF.

The rearrangement uses TRBV11-2 and TRBJ2-1, with TRBD1 matching over 9 bases. The germline CDR1 and CDR2 sequences are SGHAT and FQNNGV. V lost 5 bases and J lost 1; bases outside the gene matches: 6. The CDR3 length is 16 residues. The CDR3 region is CASSRRQGGSYNEQFF. The CDR3 DNA reads as TGTGCCAGCAGCCGCCGACAGGGGGGTTCCTACAATGAGCAGTTCTTC.

The rearrangement uses TRBV10-1 and TRBJ2-1; 10 bases map to TRBD1. Germline assignment: CDR1 WNHNN and CDR2 SYGVQD (reference sequence). The CDR3 sequence is 13 residues long. CDR3 bases: TGCGTCCGGACAGGGGGAACCTACAATGAGCAGTTCTTC. It codes for CVRTGGTYNEQFF.

The chain couples TRBV5-4 to TRBJ1-1; 7 nucleotides match TRBD1. V was pared by 9 bases and J by 1 base, with 9 bases of the junction left unmatched. The CDR3 runs to 14 residues. Per germline, CDR1 SGHNT and CDR2 YYREEE (reference sequence). This chain's CDR3 is CATQPGTENTEAFF. CDR3 sequence (DNA): TGTGCCACCCAGCCGGGGACAGAGAACACTGAAGCTTTCTTT. Supplemented by reference TRBV5-4 and TRBJ1-1, the full variable domain reads ETGVTQSPTHLIKTRGQQVTLRCSSQSGHNTVSWYQQALGQGPQFIFQYYREEENGRGNFPPRFSGLQFPNYSSELNVNALELDDSALYLCATQPGTENTEAFFGQGTRLTVV.

The V gene is TRBV9, the J gene TRBJ2-2; D is possibly TRBD1 or TRBD2 (5 bases each). V lost 0 bases, J lost 5 bases, and 11 bases lay in between. Germline V gene lookup returns CDR1 SGDLS and CDR2 YYNGEE. The CDR3 is 15 amino acids. CDR3 amino acids: CASSVGGGSTGELFF. CDR3 nucleotides: TGTGCCAGCAGCGTAGGTGGGGGTTCAACCGGGGAGCTGTTTTTT.

The chain employs TRBV7-2 and TRBJ1-2; the D is unclear. The germline V gene encodes CDR1 SGHTA and CDR2 FQGNSA. V was shortened by 0 bases and J by 0 bases, with 8 bases between the two germline ends. CDR3 length: 15 residues. CDR3 DNA sequence: TGTGCCAGCAGCTTAGCCCTCCTATCTAACTATGGCTACACCTTC. Translating gives CASSLALLSNYGYTF.

This clone is a singleton in its sample. The chain links TRBV11-3 to TRBJ2-3; D perhaps matches TRBD2 (7 bases). Trimming took off 5 bases at V and 2 bases at J, with 11 bases between the two ends. CDR1 is SGHNT, CDR2 YENEEA, per germline. The CDR3 consists of 14 residues. Here the CDR3 reads CASSRGALTDTQYF. CDR3 DNA: TGTGCCAGCAGCCGGGGGGCGCTCACAGATACGCAGTATTTT.

The chain uses TRBV5-4 and TRBJ2-7; D is undetermined. The germline V gene has CDR1 SGHNT and CDR2 YYREEE (reference sequence). The CDR3 length is 13 residues. Trimming removed 3 bases from V and 2 bases from J, with 9 bases in between. The CDR3 is CASSSDGPYEQYF. CDR3 DNA sequence: TGTGCCAGCAGCTCTGACGGACCCTACGAGCAGTACTTC. Complete variable domain (other parts from reference TRBV5-4 and TRBJ2-7): ETGVTQSPTHLIKTRGQQVTLRCSSQSGHNTVSWYQQALGQGPQFIFQYYREEENGRGNFPPRFSGLQFPNYSSELNVNALELDDSALYLCASSSDGPYEQYFGPGTRLTVT.

This chain uses TRBV11-2 with TRBJ2-2; D remains unclear. The CDR3 spans 15 residues. The ends were cut back, 1 base at V and 4 bases at J, with 10 bases in the middle. Germline V gives CDR1 SGHAT, CDR2 FQNNGV. The DNA of the CDR3 is TGTGCCAGCAGCTTAGTTTATTCGGGCACCGGGGAGCTGTTTTTT. It translates to CASSLVYSGTGELFF.

The chain links TRBV25-1 to TRBJ2-4, with a tentative D call TRBD1 (7 bases). CDR3 size: 18 residues. V lost 8 bases and J lost 0, with 23 bases in between. Germline V lookup: CDR1 MGHDK, CDR2 SYGVNS. CDR3 loop: CASDDRAGIALAKNIQYF. CDR3 in DNA: TGTGCCAGCGACGACAGGGCGGGGATTGCACTAGCCAAAAACATTCAGTACTTC.

The genes are TRBV7-6 and TRBJ2-7; no firm D call. CDR1 is SGHVS, CDR2 FNYEAQ, per germline. Trimming removed 1 base at V and 2 bases at J, with 12 bases between. This CDR3 has 15 residues. DNA of the CDR3: TGTGCCAGCAGCTTAGAAGTGGACGTCACCTACGAGCAGTACTTC. This sequence encodes CASSLEVDVTYEQYF.

The chain recombines TRBV4-3 with TRBJ2-5; 9 bases agree with TRBD2. The CDR3 consists of 17 residues. After removal of 0 bases from V and 2 bases from J, the junction contained 7 bases not matched to a gene. From germline, CDR1 is LGHNA and CDR2 YSLEER. The CDR3 DNA reads as TGCGCCAGCAGCCAAGATGGTCCTAGCGGGGCACAAGAGACCCAGTACTTC. This sequence encodes CASSQDGPSGAQETQYF.

This chain uses TRBV5-6 with TRBJ1-3, with D maybe TRBD1 (5 bases). This CDR3 contains 13 residues. Trimming removed 4 bases from V and 9 bases from J, with 14 bases in between. Per the germline V gene, CDR1 is SGHDT and CDR2 is YYEEEE. The CDR3 spells CASSPGPPGTIYF. CDR3 in DNA: TGTGCCAGCAGCCCGGGACCCCCTGGCACCATATATTTT. Looking up the rest from reference TRBV5-6 and TRBJ1-3 gives the full variable domain: DAGVTQSPTHLIKTRGQQVTLRCSPKSGHDTVSWYQQALGQGPQFIFQYYEEEERQRGNFPDRFSGHQFPNYSSELNVNALLLGDSALYLCASSPGPPGTIYFGEGSWLTVV.

The chain carries TRBV11-2 and TRBJ2-2; 7 bases are shared with TRBD1. CDR1 and CDR2 (germline): SGHAT, FQNNGV. This CDR3 comprises 15 residues. The trim removed 5 bases at V and 1 base at J, leaving 4 bases unmatched. CDR3 sequence reads: CASSPGTVNTGELFF. The CDR3 region has the DNA TGTGCCAGCAGCCCCGGGACAGTGAACACCGGGGAGCTGTTTTTT.

The chain joins TRBV18 to TRBJ1-2, with TRBD1 matching over 7 bases. The CDR3 sequence is 14 residues long. The ends lost 3 bases at V and 3 bases at J; junction bases unmatched: 4. From germline, CDR1 is KGHSH and CDR2 LQKENI. The CDR3 loop reads CASSPDRDYYGYTF. The CDR3 DNA reads TGTGCCAGCTCACCTGACAGGGATTACTATGGCTACACCTTC.

This chain links TRBV25-1 with TRBJ1-2, with TRBD1 identical over 9 bases. The CDR3 is made up of 13 amino acids. Germline assignment: CDR1 MGHDK and CDR2 SYGVNS. V lost 3 bases and J lost 8; bases outside the gene matches: 4. The CDR3 region is CASSERDREGYTF. The CDR3 DNA is TGTGCCAGCAGTGAGCGGGACAGGGAAGGCTACACCTTC.

The CDR3 coding sequence is TGTGCCAGTAGTTTTTGGGGAGGACAGGAGATAGAAAAACTGTTTTTT. It yields the protein CASSFWGGQEIEKLFF. The chain is built from TRBV19 and TRBJ1-4; the match to TRBD1 covers 7 bases. The CDR3 sequence is 16 residues long. Germline CDR1 is LNHDA and CDR2 is SQIVND (reference sequence). V lost 5 bases and J lost 8; bases outside the gene matches: 14.

This chain joins TRBV7-2 and TRBJ1-1; D is possibly TRBD1 (5 bases). Germline V gene lookup returns CDR1 SGHTA and CDR2 FQGNSA. The length of the CDR3 is 14 residues. The V gene lost 0 bases and the J gene lost 7 bases, with 12 bases spanning the gap. CDR3 coding DNA: TGTGCCAGCAGCTTAGCAATCCCTGGGGGTGAAGCTTTCTTT. Translating gives CASSLAIPGGEAFF.

J is TRBJ1-3 and V is TRBV5-6; no reliable D call. Trimming stripped 1 base from V and 0 bases from J, with 8 bases between. Germline CDR1 reads SGHDT; CDR2 reads YYEEEE. CDR3 size: 15 residues. The CDR3 coding sequence is TGTGCCAGCAGCTTGTCCGGAAACTCTGGAAACACCATATATTTT. This gives the protein CASSLSGNSGNTIYF.

This clone has only one observation. This sequence joins TRBV7-6 and TRBJ1-1; the D is unclear. Germline assignment: CDR1 SGHVS and CDR2 FNYEAQ. The CDR3 runs 13 residues. V was pared by 5 bases and J by 11 bases, with 18 bases between. The CDR3 spells CASSPQDTASAFF. The CDR3 nucleotides read TGTGCCAGCAGCCCCCAAGACACCGCAAGTGCTTTCTTT.

The genes are TRBV19 and TRBJ1-1; D gene unclear. The V and J ends lost 4 bases and 1 base respectively, with 7 bases between them. The length of the CDR3 is 13 residues. Germline assignment: CDR1 LNHDA and CDR2 SQIVND (reference sequence). The CDR3 region is CASSTSRNTEAFF. Here the CDR3 DNA reads TGTGCCAGTAGTACTTCACGGAACACTGAAGCTTTCTTT.

This clone was recorded once. The chain joins TRBV6-5 to TRBJ2-7; D not certain. From germline, CDR1 is MNHEY and CDR2 SVGAGI. The CDR3 has 14 amino acids. The ends were cut back, 4 bases at V and 2 bases at J, with 12 bases in the middle. CDR3 nucleotide sequence: TGTGCCAGCAGTTTAAGGAGAGACACCTACGAGCAGTACTTC. As protein: CASSLRRDTYEQYF.

The chain recombines TRBV9 with TRBJ2-3; D not resolved. The length of the CDR3 is 12 residues. The germline CDR1 and CDR2 sequences are SGDLS and YYNGEE. Trimming pared 0 bases from V and 6 bases from J, leaving 5 bases between. CDR3 DNA: TGTGCCAGCAGCGTAGTGGGGGATACGCAGTATTTT. Protein sequence: CASSVVGDTQYF.

The V gene is TRBV25-1, the J gene TRBJ1-1, with a possible D match to TRBD1 (5 bases). This CDR3 contains 12 residues. Germline V gives CDR1 MGHDK, CDR2 SYGVNS. V lost 5 bases to trimming and J lost 11 bases, with 15 bases between them. The CDR3 reads CASSPPGPGAFF. CDR3 DNA: TGTGCCAGCAGTCCCCCGGGGCCTGGGGCTTTCTTT.

The rearrangement joins TRBV19 to TRBJ2-2, with D perhaps TRBD1 (5 bases). This CDR3 contains 14 residues. CDR1 is LNHDA and CDR2 is SQIVND in the germline V gene (reference sequence). V was clipped by 6 bases and J by 5 bases, with 13 bases between them. The CDR3 here is CASRDSYLTGELFF. DNA for the CDR3: TGTGCCAGTAGAGACAGTTATTTAACCGGGGAGCTGTTTTTT.

CDR3 in amino acids: CASSLGEGVTEAFF. CDR3 DNA sequence: TGTGCCAGCAGCCTGGGGGAGGGGGTGACTGAAGCTTTCTTT. V usage is TRBV7-6 and J usage is TRBJ1-1; possible D gene TRBD1, 6 bases. Germline V gives CDR1 SGHVS, CDR2 FNYEAQ. This CDR3 is built from 14 residues. V was trimmed by 5 bases and J by 5 bases, leaving 15 bases between them.